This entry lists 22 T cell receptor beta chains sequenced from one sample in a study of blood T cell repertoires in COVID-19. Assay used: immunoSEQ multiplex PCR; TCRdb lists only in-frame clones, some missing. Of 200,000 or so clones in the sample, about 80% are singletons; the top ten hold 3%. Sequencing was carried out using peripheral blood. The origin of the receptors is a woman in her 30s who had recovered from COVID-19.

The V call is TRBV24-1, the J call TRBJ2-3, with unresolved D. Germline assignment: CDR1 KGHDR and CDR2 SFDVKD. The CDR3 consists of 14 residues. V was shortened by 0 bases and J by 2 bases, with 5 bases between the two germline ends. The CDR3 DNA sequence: TGTGCCACCAGTGATTTGCAGAACACAGATACGCAGTATTTT. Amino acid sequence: CATSDLQNTDTQYF.

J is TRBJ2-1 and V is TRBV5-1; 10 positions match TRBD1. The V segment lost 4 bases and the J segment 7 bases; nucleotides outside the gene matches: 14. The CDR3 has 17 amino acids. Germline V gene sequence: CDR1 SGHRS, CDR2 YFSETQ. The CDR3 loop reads CASSLGDRGPAVNEQFF. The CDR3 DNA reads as TGCGCCAGCAGCCTCGGGGACAGGGGTCCCGCCGTTAATGAGCAGTTCTTC.

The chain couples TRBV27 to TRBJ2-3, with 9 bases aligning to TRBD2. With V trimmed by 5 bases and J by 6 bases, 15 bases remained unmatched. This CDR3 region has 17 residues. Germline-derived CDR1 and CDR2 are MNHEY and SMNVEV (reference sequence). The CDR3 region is CASSAPSREGPMDTQYF. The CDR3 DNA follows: TGTGCCAGCAGTGCCCCCTCGCGGGAGGGCCCTATGGATACGCAGTATTTT.

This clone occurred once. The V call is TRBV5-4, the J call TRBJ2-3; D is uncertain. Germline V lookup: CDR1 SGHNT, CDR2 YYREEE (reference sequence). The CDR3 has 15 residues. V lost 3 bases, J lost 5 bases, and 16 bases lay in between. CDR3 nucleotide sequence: TGTGCCAGCAGCTCCGCGGATGGCTTGATAGATACGCAGTATTTT. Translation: CASSSADGLIDTQYF.

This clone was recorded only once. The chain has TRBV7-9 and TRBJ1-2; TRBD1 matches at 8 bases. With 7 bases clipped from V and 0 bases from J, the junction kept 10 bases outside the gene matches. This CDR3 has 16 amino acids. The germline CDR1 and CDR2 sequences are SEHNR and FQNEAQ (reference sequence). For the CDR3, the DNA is TGTGCCAGCACCGACCCGGGACAGGAGGCTAACTATGGCTACACCTTC. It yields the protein CASTDPGQEANYGYTF.

CDR3 sequence: CASSFRTSGRVKLYEQYF. Written as DNA, the CDR3 is TGCGCCAGCAGCTTCCGGACTAGCGGGAGGGTAAAACTCTACGAGCAGTACTTC. V is TRBV5-1 and J is TRBJ2-7; 15 bases agree with TRBD2. Germline CDR1 SGHRS, CDR2 YFSETQ. The ends lost 2 bases at V and 3 bases at J; junction bases unmatched: 9. There are 18 residues in the CDR3.

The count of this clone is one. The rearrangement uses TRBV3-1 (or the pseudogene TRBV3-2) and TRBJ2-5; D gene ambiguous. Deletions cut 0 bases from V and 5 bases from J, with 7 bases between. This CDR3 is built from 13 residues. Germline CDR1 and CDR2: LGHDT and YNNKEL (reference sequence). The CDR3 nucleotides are TGTGCCAGCAGCCAAGATAATTCGGAGACCCAGTACTTC. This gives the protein CASSQDNSETQYF.

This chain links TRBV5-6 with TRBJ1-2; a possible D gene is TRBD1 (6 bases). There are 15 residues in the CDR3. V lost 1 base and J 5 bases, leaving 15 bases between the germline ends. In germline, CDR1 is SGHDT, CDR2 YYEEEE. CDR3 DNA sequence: TGTGCCAGCAGCTTGCTCGACAGGCACACATATGGCTACACCTTC. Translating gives CASSLLDRHTYGYTF.

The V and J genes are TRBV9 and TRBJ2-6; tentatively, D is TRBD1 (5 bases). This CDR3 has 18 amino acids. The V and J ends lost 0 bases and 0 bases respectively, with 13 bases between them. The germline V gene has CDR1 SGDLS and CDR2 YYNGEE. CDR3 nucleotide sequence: TGTGCCAGCAGCGTAGGGGCAGGGCAGCGCTCTGGGGCCAACGTCCTGACTTTC. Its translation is CASSVGAGQRSGANVLTF.

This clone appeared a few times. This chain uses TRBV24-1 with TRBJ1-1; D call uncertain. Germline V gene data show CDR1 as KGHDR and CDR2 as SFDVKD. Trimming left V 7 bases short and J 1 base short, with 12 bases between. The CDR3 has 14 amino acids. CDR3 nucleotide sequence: TGTGCCACCAGGACTGCCTCTTCGAACACTGAAGCTTTCTTT. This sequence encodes CATRTASSNTEAFF.

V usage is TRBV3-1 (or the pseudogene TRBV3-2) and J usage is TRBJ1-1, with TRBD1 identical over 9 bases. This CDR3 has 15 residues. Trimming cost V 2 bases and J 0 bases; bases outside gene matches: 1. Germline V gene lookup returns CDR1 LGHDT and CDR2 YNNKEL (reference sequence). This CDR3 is CASSQRTGVNTEAFF. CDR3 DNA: TGTGCCAGCAGCCAAAGGACAGGGGTGAACACTGAAGCTTTCTTT.

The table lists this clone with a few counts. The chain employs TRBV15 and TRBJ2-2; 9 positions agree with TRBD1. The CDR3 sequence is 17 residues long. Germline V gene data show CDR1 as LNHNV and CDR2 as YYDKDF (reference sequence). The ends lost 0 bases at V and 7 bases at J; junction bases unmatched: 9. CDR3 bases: TGTGCCACCAGCAGAGATCTCAACAGGGGGCGCGGCGGGGAGCTGTTTTTT. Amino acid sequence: CATSRDLNRGRGGELFF.

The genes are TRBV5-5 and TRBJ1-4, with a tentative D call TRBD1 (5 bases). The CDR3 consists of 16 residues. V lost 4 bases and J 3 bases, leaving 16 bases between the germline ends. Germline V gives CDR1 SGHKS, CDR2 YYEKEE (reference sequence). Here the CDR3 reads CASSGEWGRANEKLFF. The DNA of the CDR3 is TGTGCCAGCAGCGGCGAATGGGGCAGGGCTAATGAAAAACTGTTTTTT.

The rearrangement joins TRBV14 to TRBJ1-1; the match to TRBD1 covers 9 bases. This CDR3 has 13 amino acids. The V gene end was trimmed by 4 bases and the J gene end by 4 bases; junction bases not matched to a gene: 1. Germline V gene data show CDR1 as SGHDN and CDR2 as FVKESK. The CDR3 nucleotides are TGTGCCAGCAGCCGGACAGGGGCCACTGAAGCTTTCTTT. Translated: CASSRTGATEAFF. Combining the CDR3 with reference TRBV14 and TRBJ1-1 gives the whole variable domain EAGVTQFPSHSVIEKGQTVTLRCDPISGHDNLYWYRRVMGKEIKFLLHFVKESKQDESGMPNNRFLAERTGGTYSTLKVQPAELEDSGVYFCASSRTGATEAFFGQGTRLTVV.

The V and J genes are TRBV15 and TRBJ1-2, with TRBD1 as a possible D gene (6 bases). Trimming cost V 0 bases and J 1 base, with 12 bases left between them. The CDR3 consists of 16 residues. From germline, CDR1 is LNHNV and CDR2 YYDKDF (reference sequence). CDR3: CATSRDRAGVNYGYTF. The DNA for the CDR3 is TGTGCCACCAGCAGAGATAGGGCAGGGGTTAACTATGGCTACACCTTC.

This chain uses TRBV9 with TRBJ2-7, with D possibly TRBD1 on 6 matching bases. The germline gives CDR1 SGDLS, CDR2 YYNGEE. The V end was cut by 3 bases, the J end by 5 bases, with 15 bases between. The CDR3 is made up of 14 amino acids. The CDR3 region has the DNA TGTGCCAGCAGCGCCCAGGGGTTTGTCGACGAGCAGTACTTC. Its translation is CASSAQGFVDEQYF.

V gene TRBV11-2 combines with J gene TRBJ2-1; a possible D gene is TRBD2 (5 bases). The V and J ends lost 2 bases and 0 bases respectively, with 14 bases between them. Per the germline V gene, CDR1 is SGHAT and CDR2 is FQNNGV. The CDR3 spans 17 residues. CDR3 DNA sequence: TGTGCCAGCAGCTTACCCTTTGGTGGGAGCTCCTACAATGAGCAGTTCTTC. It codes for CASSLPFGGSSYNEQFF.

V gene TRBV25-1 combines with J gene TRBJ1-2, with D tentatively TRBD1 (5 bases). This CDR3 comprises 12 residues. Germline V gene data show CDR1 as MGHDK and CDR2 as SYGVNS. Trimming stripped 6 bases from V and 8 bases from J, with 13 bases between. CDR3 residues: CASSRDSGGYTF. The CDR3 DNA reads TGTGCCAGCAGCAGGGACTCGGGGGGCTACACCTTC.

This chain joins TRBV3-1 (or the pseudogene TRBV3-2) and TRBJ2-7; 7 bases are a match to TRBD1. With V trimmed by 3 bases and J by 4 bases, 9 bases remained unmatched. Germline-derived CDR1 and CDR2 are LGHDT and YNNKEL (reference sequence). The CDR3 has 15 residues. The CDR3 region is CASSHINRGRYEQYF. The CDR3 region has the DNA TGTGCCAGCAGCCATATAAACAGGGGTCGATACGAGCAGTACTTC.

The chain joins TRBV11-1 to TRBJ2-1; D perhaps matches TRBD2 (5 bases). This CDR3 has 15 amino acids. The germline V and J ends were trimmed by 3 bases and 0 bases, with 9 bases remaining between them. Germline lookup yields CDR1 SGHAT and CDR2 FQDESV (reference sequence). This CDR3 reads CASSFDRGSYNEQFF. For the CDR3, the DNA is TGTGCCAGCAGCTTCGACCGGGGCTCCTACAATGAGCAGTTCTTC.

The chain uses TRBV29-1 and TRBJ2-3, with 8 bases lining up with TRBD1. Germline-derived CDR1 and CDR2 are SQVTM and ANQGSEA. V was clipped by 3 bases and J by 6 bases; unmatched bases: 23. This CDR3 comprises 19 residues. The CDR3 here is CSVDPDPFMTGETGDTQYF. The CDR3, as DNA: TGCAGCGTTGACCCCGACCCCTTTATGACAGGGGAAACCGGGGATACGCAGTATTTT.

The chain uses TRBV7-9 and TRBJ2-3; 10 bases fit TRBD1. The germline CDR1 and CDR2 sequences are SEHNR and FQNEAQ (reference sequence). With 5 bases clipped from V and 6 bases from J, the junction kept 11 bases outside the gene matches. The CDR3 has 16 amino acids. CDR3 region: CASSRTGGGLADTQYF. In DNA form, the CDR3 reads TGTGCCAGCAGCAGGACAGGGGGTGGCCTAGCGGATACGCAGTATTTT.